This T cell receptor beta chain emerged from a study of blood T cell dynamics during melanoma immunotherapy. Study summary: Metastatic melanoma patients received first-line pembrolizumab or nivolumab plus ipilimumab. General observations from the study: Unlike progressors, later disease-control patients had W3 repertoires gaining clonality or diversity.

Assay used: immunoSEQ multiplex PCR; TCRdb lists only in-frame clones, some missing. The sample has under 8,000 clones, roughly 84% seen once; the top ten hold around 39%. Trimming took 6 bases from V and 6 from J; bases not matched to a gene: 11. The CDR3 runs to 14 residues. The V gene's germline CDR1 is SQVTM and CDR2 ANQGSEA. Indicated time point: pre-treatment baseline. A remark on this clone: The antigen remains unidentified.

The sequence was collected from a human donor with melanoma. Some clones in this sample may be carry-over from other donors' samples. The chain has TRBV29-1 and TRBJ2-7, with TRBD2 matching over 10 bases. Specimen: blood, collected from a patient treated with checkpoint blockade. CDR3 loop: CSVKPGLAPAEQYF. The CDR3 bases are TGCAGCGTGAAACCGGGACTAGCGCCTGCCGAGCAGTACTTC.